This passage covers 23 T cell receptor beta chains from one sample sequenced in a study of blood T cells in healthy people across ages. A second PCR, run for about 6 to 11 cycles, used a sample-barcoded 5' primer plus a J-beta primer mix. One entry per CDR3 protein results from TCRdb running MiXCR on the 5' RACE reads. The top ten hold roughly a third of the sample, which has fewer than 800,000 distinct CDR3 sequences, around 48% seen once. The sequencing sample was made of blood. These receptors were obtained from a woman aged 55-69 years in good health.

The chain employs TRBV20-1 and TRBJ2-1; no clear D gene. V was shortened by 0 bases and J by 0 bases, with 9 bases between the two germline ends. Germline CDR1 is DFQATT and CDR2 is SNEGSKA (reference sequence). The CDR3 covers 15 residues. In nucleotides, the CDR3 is TGCAGTGCTAGAGATAGGACGGGCTCCTACAATGAGCAGTTCTTC. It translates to CSARDRTGSYNEQFF.

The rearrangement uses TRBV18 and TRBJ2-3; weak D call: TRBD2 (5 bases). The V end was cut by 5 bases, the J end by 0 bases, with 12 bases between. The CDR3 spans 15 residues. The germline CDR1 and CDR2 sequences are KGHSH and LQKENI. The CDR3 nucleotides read TGTGCCAGCTCATTCCTAGCAGAAAGCACAGATACGCAGTATTTT. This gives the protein CASSFLAESTDTQYF. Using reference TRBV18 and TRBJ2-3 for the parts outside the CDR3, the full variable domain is NAGVMQNPRHLVRRRGQEARLRCSPMKGHSHVYWYRQLPEEGLKFMVYLQKENIIDESGMPKERFSAEFPKEGPSILRIQQVVRGDSAAYFCASSFLAESTDTQYFGPGTRLTVL.

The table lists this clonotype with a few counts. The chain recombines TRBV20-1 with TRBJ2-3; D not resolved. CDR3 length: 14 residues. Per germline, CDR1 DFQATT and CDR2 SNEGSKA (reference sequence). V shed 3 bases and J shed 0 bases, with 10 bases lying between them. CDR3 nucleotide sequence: TGCAGTGCTAGGACACCCCGGAGCACAGATACGCAGTATTTT. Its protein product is CSARTPRSTDTQYF.

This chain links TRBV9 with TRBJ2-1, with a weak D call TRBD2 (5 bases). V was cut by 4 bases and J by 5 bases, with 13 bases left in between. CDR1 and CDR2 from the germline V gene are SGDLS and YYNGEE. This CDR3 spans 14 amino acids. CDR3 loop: CASSPQAGNNEQFF. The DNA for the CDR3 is TGTGCCAGCAGCCCCCAGGCGGGTAACAATGAGCAGTTCTTC.

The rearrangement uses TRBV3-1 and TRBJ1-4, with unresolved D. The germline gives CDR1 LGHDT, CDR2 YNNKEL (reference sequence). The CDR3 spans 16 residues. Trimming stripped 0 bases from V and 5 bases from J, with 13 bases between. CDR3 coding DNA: TGTGCCAGCAGCCAAGAGGACGCAGGTGGCAATGAAAAACTGTTTTTT. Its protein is CASSQEDAGGNEKLFF.

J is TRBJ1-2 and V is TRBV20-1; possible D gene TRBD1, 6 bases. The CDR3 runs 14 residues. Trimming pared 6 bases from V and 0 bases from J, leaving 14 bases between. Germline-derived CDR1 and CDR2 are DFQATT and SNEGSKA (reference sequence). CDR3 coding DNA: TGCAGTGCACAGAGGGGGGAAACTAACTATGGCTACACCTTC. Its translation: CSAQRGETNYGYTF.

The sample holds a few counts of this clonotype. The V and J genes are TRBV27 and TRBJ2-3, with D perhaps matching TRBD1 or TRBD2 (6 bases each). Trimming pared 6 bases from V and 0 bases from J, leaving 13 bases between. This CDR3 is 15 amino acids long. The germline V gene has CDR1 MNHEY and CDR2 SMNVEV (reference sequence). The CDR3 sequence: CASRSGGTSTDTQYF. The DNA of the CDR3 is TGTGCCAGCAGGTCGGGCGGGACAAGCACAGATACGCAGTATTTT.

CDR3 sequence: CASSLAPGVRTDTQYF. In nucleotides, the CDR3 is TGTGCCAGCAGCTTAGCGCCAGGCGTACGCACAGATACGCAGTATTTT. The rearrangement links TRBV7-2 to TRBJ2-3; no reliable D call. Germline values: CDR1 SGHTA, CDR2 FQGNSA. V lost 0 bases and J 1 base, leaving 11 bases between the germline ends. The CDR3 has 16 residues.

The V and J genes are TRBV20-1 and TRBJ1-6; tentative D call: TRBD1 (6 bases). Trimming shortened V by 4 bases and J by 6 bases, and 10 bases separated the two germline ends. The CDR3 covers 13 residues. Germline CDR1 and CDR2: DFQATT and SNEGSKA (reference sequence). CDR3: CSANRDINSPLHF. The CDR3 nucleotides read TGCAGTGCTAACAGGGATATTAATTCACCCCTCCACTTT.

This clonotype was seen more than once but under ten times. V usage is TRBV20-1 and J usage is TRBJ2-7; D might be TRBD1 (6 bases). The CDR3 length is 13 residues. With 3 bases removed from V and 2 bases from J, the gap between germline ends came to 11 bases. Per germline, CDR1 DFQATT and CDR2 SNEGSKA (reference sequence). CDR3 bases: TGCAGTGCTAGTGGGGACAATACCTACGAGCAGTACTTC. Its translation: CSASGDNTYEQYF.

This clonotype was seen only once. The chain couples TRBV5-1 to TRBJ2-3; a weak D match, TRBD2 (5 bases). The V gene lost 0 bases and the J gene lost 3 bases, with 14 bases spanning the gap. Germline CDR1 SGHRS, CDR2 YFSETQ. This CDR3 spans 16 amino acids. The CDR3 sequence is CASSLAGRRTTDTQYF. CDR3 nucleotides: TGCGCCAGCAGCTTGGCCGGCAGGAGGACGACAGATACGCAGTATTTT.

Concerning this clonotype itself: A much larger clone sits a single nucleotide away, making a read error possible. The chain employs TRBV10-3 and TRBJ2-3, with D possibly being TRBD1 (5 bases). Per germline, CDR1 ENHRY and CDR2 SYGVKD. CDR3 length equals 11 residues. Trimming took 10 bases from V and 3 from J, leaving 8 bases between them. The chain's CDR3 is CANRNTDTQYF. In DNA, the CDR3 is TGTGCCAACAGGAATACAGATACGCAGTATTTT.

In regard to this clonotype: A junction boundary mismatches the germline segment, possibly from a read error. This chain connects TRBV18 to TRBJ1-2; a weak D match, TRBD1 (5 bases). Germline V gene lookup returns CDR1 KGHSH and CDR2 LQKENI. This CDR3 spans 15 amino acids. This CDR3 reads CASSRPGQIRYGYTF. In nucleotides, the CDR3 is TGCGCCAGCTCACGACCCGGACAAATCCGGTATGGCTACACCTTC.

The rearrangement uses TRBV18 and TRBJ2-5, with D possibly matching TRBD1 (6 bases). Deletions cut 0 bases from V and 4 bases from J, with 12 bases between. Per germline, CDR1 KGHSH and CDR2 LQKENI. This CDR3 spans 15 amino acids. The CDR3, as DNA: TGTGCCAGCTCACCACCGCAGGGGTCGAGAGAGACCCAGTACTTC. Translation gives CASSPPQGSRETQYF.

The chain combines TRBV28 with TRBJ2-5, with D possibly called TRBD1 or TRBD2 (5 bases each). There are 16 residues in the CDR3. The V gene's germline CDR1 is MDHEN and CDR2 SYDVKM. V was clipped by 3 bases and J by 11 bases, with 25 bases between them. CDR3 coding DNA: TGTGCCAGCAGTTTTGCCCCAGGAGGAGGATCCTGGGGGCAGTACTTC. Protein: CASSFAPGGGSWGQYF.

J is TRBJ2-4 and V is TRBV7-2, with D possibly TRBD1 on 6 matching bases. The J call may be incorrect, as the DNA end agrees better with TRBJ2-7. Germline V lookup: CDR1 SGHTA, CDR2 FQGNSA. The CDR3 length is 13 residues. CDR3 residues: CASSGMNRDEQYF. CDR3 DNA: TGTGCCAGCAGCGGGATGAACAGGGACGAGCAGTACTTC.

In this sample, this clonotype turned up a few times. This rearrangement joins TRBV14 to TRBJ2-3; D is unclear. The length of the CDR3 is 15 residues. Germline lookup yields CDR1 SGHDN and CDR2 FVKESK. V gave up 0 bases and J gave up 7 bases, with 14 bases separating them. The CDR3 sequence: CASSQDRRFANTQYF. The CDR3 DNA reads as TGTGCCAGCAGCCAAGATAGGCGGTTCGCGAATACGCAGTATTTT.

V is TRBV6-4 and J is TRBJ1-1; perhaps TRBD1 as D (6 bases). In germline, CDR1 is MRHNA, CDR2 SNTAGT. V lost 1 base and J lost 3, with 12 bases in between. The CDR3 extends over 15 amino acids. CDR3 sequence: CASSDFGGLDTEAFF. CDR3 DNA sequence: TGTGCCAGCAGTGACTTTGGGGGGCTGGACACTGAAGCTTTCTTT.

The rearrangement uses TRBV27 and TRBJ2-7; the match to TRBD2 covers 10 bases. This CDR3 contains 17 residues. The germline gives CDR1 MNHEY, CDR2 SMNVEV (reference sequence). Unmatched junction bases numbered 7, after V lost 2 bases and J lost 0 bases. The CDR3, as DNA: TGTGCCAGCAGTTTAACTGGGACTAGCGAGTACTCCTACGAGCAGTACTTC. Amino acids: CASSLTGTSEYSYEQYF.

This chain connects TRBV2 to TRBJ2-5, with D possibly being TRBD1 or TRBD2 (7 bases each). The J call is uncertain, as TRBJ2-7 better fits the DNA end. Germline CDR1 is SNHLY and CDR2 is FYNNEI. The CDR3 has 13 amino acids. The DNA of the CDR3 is TGTGCCAGGAAACCACAGGGGAGGGACGAGCAGTACTTC. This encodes CARKPQGRDEQYF.

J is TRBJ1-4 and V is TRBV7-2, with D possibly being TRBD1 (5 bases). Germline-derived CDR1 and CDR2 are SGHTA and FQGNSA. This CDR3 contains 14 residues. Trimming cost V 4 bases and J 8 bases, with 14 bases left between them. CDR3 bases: TGTGCCAGCAGCTATACATCTGGGGGGGAAAAACTGTTTTTT. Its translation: CASSYTSGGEKLFF.

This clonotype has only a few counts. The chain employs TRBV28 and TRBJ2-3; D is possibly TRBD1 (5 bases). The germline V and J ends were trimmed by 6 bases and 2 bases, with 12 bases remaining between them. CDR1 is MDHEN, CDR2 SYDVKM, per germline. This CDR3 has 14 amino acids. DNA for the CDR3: TGTGCCAGCAGCCCCGACAGATTCACAGATACGCAGTATTTT. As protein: CASSPDRFTDTQYF.

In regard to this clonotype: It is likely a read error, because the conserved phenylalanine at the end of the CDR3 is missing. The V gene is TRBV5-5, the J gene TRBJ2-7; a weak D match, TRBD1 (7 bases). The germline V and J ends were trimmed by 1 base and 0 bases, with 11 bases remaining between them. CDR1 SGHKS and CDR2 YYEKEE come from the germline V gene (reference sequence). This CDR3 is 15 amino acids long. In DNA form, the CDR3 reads TGTGCCAGCAGCTTGAGCCAGGGGGGCTCCTACGAGCAGTACTGC. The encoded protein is CASSLSQGGSYEQYC.